What follows are 27 T cell receptor beta chains derived from one specimen sequenced in a study of blood T cell repertoires in COVID-19. The method was immunoSEQ multiplex PCR; TCRdb's version includes in-frame clones alone and lacks a portion of them. This table holds roughly 330,000 clones, 88% found once. Material: peripheral blood. The receptor set was obtained from a woman aged 45-59 years with active or convalescent COVID-19.

The chain uses TRBV6-5 and TRBJ2-1, with 8 bases lining up with TRBD2. V shed 4 bases, J shed 5 bases, and the junction held 10 bases outside the gene matches. Germline-derived CDR1 and CDR2 are MNHEY and SVGAGI. This CDR3 is built from 16 residues. The CDR3 DNA reads as TGTGCCAGCAGTTCCCAAAGACTAGCGACCCACAATGAGCAGTTCTTC. Translating gives CASSSQRLATHNEQFF.

The rearrangement joins TRBV4-2 to TRBJ1-2; 8 bases line up with TRBD1. The CDR3 covers 13 residues. Germline V gene data show CDR1 as LGHNA and CDR2 as YNFKEQ. V gave up 4 bases and J gave up 8 bases; unmatched junction bases: 6. CDR3: CASSPYRGEGYTF. DNA for the CDR3: TGTGCCAGCAGCCCCTACAGGGGGGAAGGCTACACCTTC.

The rearrangement joins TRBV7-9 to TRBJ2-7, with 8 positions matching TRBD1. Germline V gives CDR1 SEHNR, CDR2 FQNEAQ (reference sequence). V was clipped by 5 bases and J by 3 bases; unmatched bases: 3. This CDR3 contains 13 residues. The CDR3 region is CASSTDRVYEQYF. DNA for the CDR3: TGTGCCAGCAGCACGGACAGGGTCTACGAGCAGTACTTC. The full variable domain, in which reference TRBV7-9 and TRBJ2-7 provide the parts outside the CDR3, is DTGVSQNPRHKITKRGQNVTFRCDPISEHNRLYWYRQTLGQGPEFLTYFQNEAQLEKSRLLSDRFSAERPKGSFSTLEIQRTEQGDSAMYLCASSTDRVYEQYFGPGTRLTVT.

J is TRBJ1-1 and V is TRBV5-4; 7 bases agree with TRBD1. V was clipped by 4 bases and J by 1 base; unmatched bases: 10. This CDR3 has 16 residues. Germline lookup yields CDR1 SGHNT and CDR2 YYREEE (reference sequence). The CDR3 protein is CASSTNRGGGNTEAFF. As DNA, the CDR3 is TGTGCCAGCAGCACAAACAGGGGAGGTGGGAACACTGAAGCTTTCTTT.

V usage is TRBV12-3 or TRBV12-4 and J usage is TRBJ2-7; D gene uncertain. The CDR3 has 13 residues. Trimming left V 1 base short and J 2 bases short, with 6 bases between. CDR3 amino acids: CASSLGSTYEQYF. DNA of the CDR3: TGTGCCAGCAGTTTAGGCTCTACCTACGAGCAGTACTTC.

A single count supports this clone. The junction departs from germline at one end; a sequencing error may be responsible. V and J are TRBV4-2 and TRBJ2-3, with D perhaps matching TRBD2 (6 bases). From germline, CDR1 is LGHNA and CDR2 YNFKEQ. The length of the CDR3 is 15 residues. CDR3 region: CASSQVLTSTYTQYF. The CDR3 nucleotides read TGTGCCAGCAGCCAAGTACTCACTAGCACATATACGCAGTATTTT.

This chain joins TRBV4-3 and TRBJ2-2; 9 bases fit TRBD1. This CDR3 has 15 amino acids. With 3 bases clipped from V and 5 bases from J, the junction kept 4 bases outside the gene matches. The germline V gene encodes CDR1 LGHNA and CDR2 YSLEER. CDR3 DNA: TGCGCCAGCAGCCACGACAGGGGGGCAACCGGGGAGCTGTTTTTT. This codes for CASSHDRGATGELFF.

The CDR3 reads CASSFRDRISAMNTEAFF. CDR3 nucleotides: TGCGCCAGCAGCTTTAGGGACAGGATCAGCGCCATGAACACTGAAGCTTTCTTT. The rearrangement uses TRBV5-1 and TRBJ1-1, with 8 bases lining up with TRBD1. V shed 2 bases and J 0 bases; nucleotides not matched to a gene: 12. Germline-derived CDR1 and CDR2 are SGHRS and YFSETQ. CDR3 length equals 18 residues.

As for this clone: A read error may produce the germline difference seen at one junction end. In DNA form, the CDR3 reads TGTGCCAGCAGCCAAGGCCTATCCTCGGGACAGGGCGCATTT. Translation: CASSQGLSSGQGAF. The V gene is TRBV3-1 (or the pseudogene TRBV3-2), the J gene TRBJ1-6; 9 bases map to TRBD1. Germline V gives CDR1 LGHDT, CDR2 YNNKEL (reference sequence). This CDR3 region has 14 residues.

The chain recombines TRBV5-6 with TRBJ1-5; maybe TRBD1 (5 bases). The length of the CDR3 is 14 residues. The germline V gene has CDR1 SGHDT and CDR2 YYEEEE. Trimming left V 4 bases short and J 3 bases short, with 11 bases between. CDR3 loop: CASSPGGFNQPQHF. CDR3 coding DNA: TGTGCCAGCAGCCCCGGGGGGTTCAATCAGCCCCAGCATTTT.

The chain couples TRBV15 to TRBJ2-7, with unresolved D. Trimming removed 0 bases from V and 4 bases from J, with 7 bases in between. The CDR3 consists of 13 residues. Germline V gene sequence: CDR1 LNHNV, CDR2 YYDKDF (reference sequence). The CDR3 loop reads CATSRDIGYEQYF. The CDR3 DNA follows: TGTGCCACCAGCAGAGATATCGGTTACGAGCAGTACTTC.

The chain carries TRBV4-2 and TRBJ1-2; 9 bases match TRBD1. Germline V gives CDR1 LGHNA, CDR2 YNFKEQ. The CDR3 length is 15 residues. V shed 0 bases, J shed 7 bases, and the junction held 6 bases outside the gene matches. The chain's CDR3 is CASSQELGQGAGYTF. The CDR3 DNA sequence: TGTGCCAGCAGCCAAGAGTTGGGACAGGGAGCTGGCTACACCTTC.

The rearrangement joins TRBV7-9 to TRBJ1-2, with D possibly matching TRBD1 (5 bases). This CDR3 has 13 residues. Trimming pared 5 bases from V and 6 bases from J, leaving 13 bases between. Germline V gene data show CDR1 as SEHNR and CDR2 as FQNEAQ (reference sequence). CDR3: CASSRRGGDGYTF. CDR3 DNA sequence: TGTGCCAGCAGCCGACGTGGGGGGGATGGCTACACCTTC.

CDR3 loop: CASSTTRDFGEKLFF. CDR3 nucleotides: TGTGCCAGCAGTACAACCCGGGACTTCGGGGAAAAACTGTTTTTT. The chain has TRBV28 and TRBJ1-4, with a tentative D call TRBD1 (5 bases). Trimming cost V 5 bases and J 8 bases, with 18 bases left between them. CDR1 is MDHEN and CDR2 is SYDVKM in the germline V gene. This CDR3 is 15 amino acids long.

J is TRBJ2-1 and V is TRBV11-3, with no clear D. From germline, CDR1 is SGHNT and CDR2 YENEEA. The CDR3 runs to 14 residues. V lost 4 bases and J 1 base, leaving 8 bases between the germline ends. The CDR3 coding sequence is TGTGCCAGCAGCTCCACGGGTTCCTACAATGAGCAGTTCTTC. This gives the protein CASSSTGSYNEQFF.

The chain joins TRBV10-3 to TRBJ1-1, with D unresolved. Germline V gene lookup returns CDR1 ENHRY and CDR2 SYGVKD. Trimming stripped 7 bases from V and 1 base from J, with 10 bases between. The CDR3 runs to 13 residues. CDR3 in amino acids: CAITPTTNTEAFF. DNA for the CDR3: TGTGCCATCACCCCGACAACGAACACTGAAGCTTTCTTT.

The V call is TRBV4-3, the J call TRBJ2-4; 12 bases are shared with TRBD2. CDR3 length: 21 residues. CDR1 and CDR2 from the germline V gene are LGHNA and YSLEER. Unmatched junction bases numbered 15, after V lost 1 base and J lost 2 bases. CDR3 sequence (DNA): TGCGCCAGCAGCCAAGGACTTACTAGCGGGGGGCCCAGGGGGTCCAAAAACATTCAGTACTTC. The encoded protein is CASSQGLTSGGPRGSKNIQYF.

The chain carries TRBV4-1 and TRBJ1-1; D is ambiguous. From germline, CDR1 is MGHRA and CDR2 YSYEKL. This CDR3 is 16 amino acids long. Deletions cut 3 bases from V and 3 bases from J, with 17 bases between. The CDR3 DNA is TGCGCCAGCAGCCAGGAAACCGGGATTGCGTACACTGAAGCTTTCTTT. This encodes CASSQETGIAYTEAFF.

This rearrangement joins TRBV21-1 to TRBJ1-4; the tabulated D call, TRBD1, remains unverified against the DNA. TRBV21-1 is marked as a pseudogene. The CDR3 is 15 residues long. CDR3 sequence: CARDRGPSGEEKLFF. Written as DNA, the CDR3 is TGTGCACGGGACAGGGGACCCTCGGGGGAGGAAAAACTGTTTTTT.

As concerns this clone: This specimen includes other DNA sequences encoding the same CDR3. The V gene is TRBV18, the J gene TRBJ1-3, with TRBD1 as a possible D gene (6 bases). Trimming removed 5 bases at V and 0 bases at J, with 8 bases between. The CDR3 totals 14 residues. CDR1 is KGHSH and CDR2 is LQKENI in the germline V gene. The CDR3 sequence is CASSTGSSGNTIYF. In DNA, the CDR3 is TGTGCCAGCTCAACAGGGTCCTCTGGAAACACCATATATTTT. The full variable domain, completed using reference TRBV18 and TRBJ1-3, is NAGVMQNPRHLVRRRGQEARLRCSPMKGHSHVYWYRQLPEEGLKFMVYLQKENIIDESGMPKERFSAEFPKEGPSILRIQQVVRGDSAAYFCASSTGSSGNTIYFGEGSWLTVV.

V is TRBV6-1 and J is TRBJ2-5, with 7 nucleotides matching TRBD2. CDR1 MNHNS and CDR2 SASEGT come from the germline V gene. The CDR3 has 16 residues. V gave up 1 base and J gave up 5 bases; unmatched junction bases: 10. CDR3 nucleotide sequence: TGTGCCAGCAGTGAAGGAGGGACGGGAGGACGGGAGACCCAGTACTTC. This encodes CASSEGGTGGRETQYF.

The CDR3 DNA is TGTGCCAGCAGCTTCCGGACTGGGATAAACTATGGCTACACCTTC. This translates into CASSFRTGINYGYTF. V usage is TRBV5-4 and J usage is TRBJ1-2; the D is unclear. CDR3 length equals 15 residues. Germline V gene data show CDR1 as SGHNT and CDR2 as YYREEE (reference sequence). V gave up 2 bases and J gave up 2 bases, with 13 bases separating them.

This chain's CDR3 is CASSPNGDPGATGANVLTF. The CDR3 coding sequence is TGTGCCAGCTCACCCAACGGCGATCCGGGAGCAACTGGGGCCAACGTCCTGACTTTC. The J gene is TRBJ2-6, the V gene TRBV18; D is perhaps TRBD2 (6 bases). Germline V gene lookup returns CDR1 KGHSH and CDR2 LQKENI. This CDR3 has 19 amino acids. V was clipped by 3 bases and J by 2 bases, with 20 bases between them.

The chain couples TRBV4-3 to TRBJ1-4; 9 bases align to TRBD1. CDR1 and CDR2 (germline): LGHNA, YSLEER. The V and J ends lost 4 bases and 6 bases, in that order; junction bases with no gene match: 6. The CDR3 has 15 amino acids. CDR3 in amino acids: CASSPPRTGDEKLFF. In DNA, the CDR3 is TGCGCCAGCAGCCCACCCCGGACAGGGGATGAAAAACTGTTTTTT.

The V call is TRBV7-6, the J call TRBJ1-4, with D perhaps TRBD1 (5 bases). V lost 5 bases to trimming and J lost 4 bases, with 14 bases between them. CDR3 length equals 15 residues. Germline values: CDR1 SGHVS, CDR2 FNYEAQ. CDR3 bases: TGTGCCAGCAGCCCAGGACACTCAGATAATGAAAAACTGTTTTTT. It specifies CASSPGHSDNEKLFF.

This clone was recorded at least ten times. This chain uses TRBV30 with TRBJ1-2; 7 bases line up with TRBD1. CDR1 is GTSNPN and CDR2 is SVGIG in the germline V gene (reference sequence). Unmatched junction bases numbered 16, after V lost 1 base and J lost 8 bases. The CDR3 consists of 16 residues. The CDR3 is CAWSARVMGRGAGYTF. The CDR3 DNA reads as TGTGCCTGGAGTGCCCGAGTCATGGGCAGGGGGGCGGGCTACACCTTC.

This sequence joins TRBV4-3 and TRBJ1-2; D remains unclear. This CDR3 has 15 amino acids. V lost 4 bases, J lost 0 bases, and 12 bases lay in between. Germline CDR1 LGHNA, CDR2 YSLEER. CDR3 sequence: CASSPSERANYGYTF. The DNA for the CDR3 is TGCGCCAGCAGCCCTTCAGAGCGAGCTAACTATGGCTACACCTTC.